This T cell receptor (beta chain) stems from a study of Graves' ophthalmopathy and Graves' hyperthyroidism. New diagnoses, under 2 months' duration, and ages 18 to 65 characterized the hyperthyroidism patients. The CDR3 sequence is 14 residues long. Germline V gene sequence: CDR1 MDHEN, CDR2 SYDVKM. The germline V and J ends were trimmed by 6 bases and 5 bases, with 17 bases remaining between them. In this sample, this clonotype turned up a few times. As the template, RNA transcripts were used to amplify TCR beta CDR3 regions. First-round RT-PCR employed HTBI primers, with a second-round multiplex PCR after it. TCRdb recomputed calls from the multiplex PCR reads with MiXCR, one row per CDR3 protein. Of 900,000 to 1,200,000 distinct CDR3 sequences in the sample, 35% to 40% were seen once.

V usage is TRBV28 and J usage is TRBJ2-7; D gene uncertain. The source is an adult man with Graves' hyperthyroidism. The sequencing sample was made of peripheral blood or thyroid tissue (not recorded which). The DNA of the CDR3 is TGTGCCAGCAGCACCAGACGGACCCGGGACGAGCAGTACTTC. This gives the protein CASSTRRTRDEQYF.